These 2 T cell receptor beta chains were sequenced from one sample in a study. In TCRdb, the 5' RACE reads were re-called with MiXCR into one record per CDR3 protein. The repertoire holds under 6,500 distinct CDR3 sequences, with approximately 70% as singletons. The sample consisted of naive CD4+ T cells sorted from blood. The sample's subset: naive CD4+ T cells, CD4+CD45RA+CD25-. All receptors come from a female donor with breast cancer.

The chain couples TRBV7-2 to TRBJ1-2, with D tentatively TRBD1 (6 bases). The length of the CDR3 is 13 residues. CDR1 and CDR2 (germline): SGHTA, FQGNSA. V lost 3 bases, J lost 13 bases, and 18 bases lay in between. CDR3 sequence (DNA): TGTGCCAGCAGCTTCTCTAGTGACAGGTTCCTCACCTTC. This encodes CASSFSSDRFLTF.

The CDR3 sequence is CASRPQHPARGQEEKLFF. The CDR3 region has the DNA TGTGCAAGTCGCCCACAGCACCCGGCCAGGGGCCAGGAGGAAAAACTGTTTTTT. This chain joins TRBV12-2 and TRBJ1-4; TRBD1 is the table's D call and was not checked against the DNA. TRBV12-2 is assigned pseudogene status. This CDR3 has 18 amino acids.